The 2 T cell receptor beta chains presented below share a single source sample, sequenced in a study of technical replicates of blood from several donors. The repertoire was sequenced with immunoSEQ multiplex PCR; TCRdb's copy has only in-frame clones and lacks some. In the table there are roughly 83,000 clones, more than 90% of which are singletons. The source material was T cells isolated from PBMCs. These TCRs come from a human donor in good health.

The gene calls are TRBV19 and TRBJ1-4; the D is unclear. The V end was cut by 0 bases, the J end by 8 bases, with 4 bases between. The CDR3 totals 12 residues. Germline lookup yields CDR1 LNHDA and CDR2 SQIVND (reference sequence). The CDR3 DNA sequence: TGTGCCAGTAGTATAGATCAAGAAAAACTGTTTTTT. It encodes CASSIDQEKLFF. The full variable domain, rest sourced from reference TRBV19 and TRBJ1-4, is DGGITQSPKYLFRKEGQNVTLSCEQNLNHDAMYWYRQDPGQGLRLIYYSQIVNDFQKGDIAEGYSVSREKKESFPLTVTSAQKNPTAFYLCASSIDQEKLFFGSGTQLSVL.

The V gene is TRBV5-1, the J gene TRBJ1-1; D is uncertain. CDR3 length: 13 residues. Trimming removed 7 bases from V and 0 bases from J, with 10 bases in between. Per germline, CDR1 SGHRS and CDR2 YFSETQ. The CDR3 DNA reads as TGCGCCAGCCACGTGAGGGTGAACACTGAAGCTTTCTTT. Encoded protein: CASHVRVNTEAFF.